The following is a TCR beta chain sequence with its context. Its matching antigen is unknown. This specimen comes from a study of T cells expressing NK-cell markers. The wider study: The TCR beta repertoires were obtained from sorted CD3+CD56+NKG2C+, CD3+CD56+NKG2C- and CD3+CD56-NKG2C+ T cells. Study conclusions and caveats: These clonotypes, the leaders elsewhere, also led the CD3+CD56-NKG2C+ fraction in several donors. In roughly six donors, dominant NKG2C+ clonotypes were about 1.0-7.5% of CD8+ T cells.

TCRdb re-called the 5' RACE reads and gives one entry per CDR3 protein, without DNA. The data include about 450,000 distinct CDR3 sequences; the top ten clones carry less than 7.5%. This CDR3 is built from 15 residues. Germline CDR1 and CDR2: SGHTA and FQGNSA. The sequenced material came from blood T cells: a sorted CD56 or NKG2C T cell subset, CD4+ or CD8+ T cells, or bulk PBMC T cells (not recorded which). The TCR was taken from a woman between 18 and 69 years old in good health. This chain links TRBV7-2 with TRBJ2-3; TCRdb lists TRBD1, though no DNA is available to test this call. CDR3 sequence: CASSLAGGATDTQYF.